Below, 31 T cell receptor beta chains from the same sample are listed, as sequenced in a study of blood T cell repertoires in COVID-19. Produced via immunoSEQ multiplex PCR; TCRdb's table is partial and in-frame only. The profile shows over 600,000 clones, 70% to 90% of them singletons. Sequenced material: peripheral blood. Receptor source: a woman under 30 with acute or convalescent COVID-19.

This chain uses TRBV7-9 with TRBJ1-3; 7 nucleotides agree with TRBD1. J gave up 0 bases and V 0 bases, and 5 bases lay outside the gene matches. The CDR3 consists of 17 residues. Germline loops: CDR1 SEHNR, CDR2 FQNEAQ (reference sequence). The CDR3 is CASSLALGTVSGNTIYF. DNA of the CDR3: TGTGCCAGCAGCTTAGCGCTAGGGACAGTCTCTGGAAACACCATATATTTT.

The chain employs TRBV19 and TRBJ1-2, with 9 nucleotides matching TRBD1. Germline V gene lookup returns CDR1 LNHDA and CDR2 SQIVND (reference sequence). V lost 9 bases and J lost 4; bases outside the gene matches: 6. This CDR3 is built from 13 residues. CDR3 bases: TGTGCCAGCTGGACAGGGGAGGTCTATGGCTACACCTTC. This encodes CASWTGEVYGYTF. Full variable domain (missing parts from reference TRBV19 and TRBJ1-2): DGGITQSPKYLFRKEGQNVTLSCEQNLNHDAMYWYRQDPGQGLRLIYYSQIVNDFQKGDIAEGYSVSREKKESFPLTVTSAQKNPTAFYLCASWTGEVYGYTFGSGTRLTVV.

The chain has TRBV19 and TRBJ2-5; weak D call: TRBD2 (6 bases). CDR3 length: 16 residues. CDR1 and CDR2 (germline): LNHDA, SQIVND (reference sequence). The V end lost 1 base, the J end lost 0 bases, and 12 bases lay between the germline ends. CDR3 nucleotide sequence: TGTGCCAGTAGTATAGCTCCGGGGGAGTACCAAGAGACCCAGTACTTC. Its translation: CASSIAPGEYQETQYF.

This sequence joins TRBV11-1 and TRBJ2-7, with TRBD1 matching over 8 bases. Losses at the gene ends were 5 bases for V and 6 bases for J; bases not matched to a gene: 6. Germline-derived CDR1 and CDR2 are SGHAT and FQDESV (reference sequence). The CDR3 covers 13 residues. The CDR3 here is CASSEGQVGEQYF. In nucleotides, the CDR3 is TGTGCCAGCAGCGAGGGACAGGTCGGCGAGCAGTACTTC.

V usage is TRBV3-1 (or the pseudogene TRBV3-2) and J usage is TRBJ2-7, with TRBD1 identical over 9 bases. Germline loops: CDR1 LGHDT, CDR2 YNNKEL (reference sequence). Trimming removed 0 bases from V and 7 bases from J; junction bases left unmatched: 10. This CDR3 has 16 residues. The CDR3 DNA reads TGTGCCAGCAGCCAAGATAGGGGGACAGGGACGAAGGAGCAGTACTTC. This codes for CASSQDRGTGTKEQYF.

This clone was picked up one time. The chain uses TRBV13 and TRBJ1-5; D remains ambiguous. Germline CDR1 is PRHDT and CDR2 is FYEKMQ (reference sequence). The V end lost 3 bases, the J end lost 6 bases, and 6 bases lay between the germline ends. The CDR3 runs to 12 residues. Here the CDR3 reads CASSLSGQPQHF. The DNA for the CDR3 is TGTGCCAGCAGCTTGAGTGGTCAGCCCCAGCATTTT.

The CDR3 region has the DNA TGTGCCAGCCGCATGCCAGGGAAGTATGGCTACACCTTC. Protein sequence: CASRMPGKYGYTF. This chain uses TRBV6-5 with TRBJ1-2; TRBD1 might be the D (5 bases). V was pared by 8 bases and J by 5 bases, with 15 bases between. CDR1 MNHEY and CDR2 SVGAGI come from the germline V gene. This CDR3 is 13 amino acids long.

CDR3 loop: CASSRDRGREAFF. CDR3 sequence (DNA): TGTGCCAGCTCCCGGGACAGGGGGCGCGAAGCTTTCTTT. The chain uses TRBV6-5 and TRBJ1-1, with TRBD1 identical over 12 bases. Per the germline V gene, CDR1 is MNHEY and CDR2 is SVGAGI. CDR3 length: 13 residues. The V segment lost 8 bases and the J segment 8 bases; nucleotides outside the gene matches: 6.

A single count supports this clone. This chain joins TRBV5-4 and TRBJ2-3, with 8 positions matching TRBD2. This CDR3 has 18 residues. Germline V gene data show CDR1 as SGHNT and CDR2 as YYREEE (reference sequence). The V gene end was trimmed by 4 bases and the J gene end by 2 bases; junction bases not matched to a gene: 15. The CDR3 protein is CASSTPGSGTTPTDTQYF. For the CDR3, the DNA is TGTGCCAGCAGCACCCCGGGTAGCGGGACTACCCCCACAGATACGCAGTATTTT.

The chain is built from TRBV5-6 and TRBJ1-4; D unresolved. V was trimmed by 0 bases and J by 11 bases, leaving 11 bases between them. Germline CDR1 is SGHDT and CDR2 is YYEEEE. CDR3 length: 13 residues. CDR3 bases: TGTGCCAGCAGCTTGGAGTCAAGAGGGAAACTGTTTTTT. This sequence encodes CASSLESRGKLFF. Full variable domain (remainder filled in from reference TRBV5-6 and TRBJ1-4): DAGVTQSPTHLIKTRGQQVTLRCSPKSGHDTVSWYQQALGQGPQFIFQYYEEEERQRGNFPDRFSGHQFPNYSSELNVNALLLGDSALYLCASSLESRGKLFFGSGTQLSVL.

The V and J genes are TRBV4-1 and TRBJ2-7; D is perhaps TRBD2 (6 bases). Germline lookup yields CDR1 MGHRA and CDR2 YSYEKL. This CDR3 spans 15 amino acids. V dropped 2 bases and J dropped 2 bases, with 13 bases sitting between them. DNA of the CDR3: TGCGCCAGCAGCCAAAGAGCGGGTGGGCCCTACGAGCAGTACTTC. Protein: CASSQRAGGPYEQYF.

The chain has TRBV30 and TRBJ1-5; 7 bases match TRBD1. V shed 5 bases, J shed 0 bases, and the junction held 1 base outside the gene matches. Germline V gene data show CDR1 as GTSNPN and CDR2 as SVGIG (reference sequence). The CDR3 covers 13 residues. The CDR3 protein is CAWDRDSNQPQHF. CDR3 in DNA: TGTGCCTGGGACAGGGATAGCAATCAGCCCCAGCATTTT.

The chain has TRBV15 and TRBJ2-1, with D possibly being TRBD1 (5 bases). The V end lost 7 bases, the J end lost 7 bases, and 11 bases lay between the germline ends. CDR1 is LNHNV and CDR2 is YYDKDF in the germline V gene (reference sequence). The CDR3 spans 12 residues. The CDR3 coding sequence is TGTGCCACCATGCAGGGTTCGAATGAGCAGTTCTTC. It codes for CATMQGSNEQFF.

The genes are TRBV3-1 (or the pseudogene TRBV3-2) and TRBJ1-6; D is perhaps TRBD1 (5 bases). The CDR3 consists of 14 residues. The germline V and J ends were trimmed by 2 bases and 7 bases, with 9 bases remaining between them. Germline values: CDR1 LGHDT, CDR2 YNNKEL (reference sequence). Here the CDR3 reads CASSQRQINSPLHF. CDR3 nucleotides: TGTGCCAGCAGCCAACGACAGATCAATTCACCCCTCCACTTT.

This chain uses TRBV2 with TRBJ1-2; 11 bases are shared with TRBD1. V was pared by 7 bases and J by 4 bases, with 11 bases of the junction left unmatched. Germline CDR1 SNHLY, CDR2 FYNNEI. The CDR3 loop spans 16 amino acids. This CDR3 is CASIAQGTGGFYGYTF. CDR3 bases: TGTGCCAGCATTGCACAAGGGACAGGGGGATTCTATGGCTACACCTTC.

The chain employs TRBV19 and TRBJ2-1; 7 bases are shared with TRBD2. V dropped 1 base and J dropped 2; count of bases not matched to a gene: 2. Germline assignment: CDR1 LNHDA and CDR2 SQIVND (reference sequence). CDR3 length: 15 amino acids. The CDR3 DNA reads TGTGCCAGTAGTATAGTTAGCGGGCCCTACAATGAGCAGTTCTTC. This sequence encodes CASSIVSGPYNEQFF.

This clone was observed once. The CDR3 nucleotides are TGTGCCAGCAGCCTTCGAGCGGGGGCCGAAGAGACCCAGTACTTC. Protein: CASSLRAGAEETQYF. The rearrangement links TRBV4-2 to TRBJ2-5, with TRBD2 matching over 8 bases. J lost 3 bases, V lost 4 bases, and 7 bases had no gene match. In germline, CDR1 is LGHNA, CDR2 YNFKEQ. The CDR3 is 15 amino acids.

V is TRBV9 and J is TRBJ2-7; a possible D gene is TRBD1 (6 bases). CDR3 size: 14 residues. Between the trimmed V and J ends, which lost 0 bases and 0 bases, there was a span of 7 bases. From germline, CDR1 is SGDLS and CDR2 YYNGEE. DNA for the CDR3: TGTGCCAGCAGCGTAGGGGGGCTCTCCTACGAGCAGTACTTC. Amino acids: CASSVGGLSYEQYF.

The V and J genes are TRBV12-5 and TRBJ2-3, with a possible D match to TRBD1 (5 bases). The V end was cut by 6 bases, the J end by 8 bases, with 12 bases between. The CDR3 length is 12 residues. Germline CDR1 LGHNT, CDR2 FRNRAP. The CDR3 loop reads CASGAGQGTQYF. Here the CDR3 DNA reads TGTGCTAGTGGGGCTGGGCAGGGTACGCAGTATTTT.

J is TRBJ1-1 and V is TRBV10-3, with D unresolved. This CDR3 comprises 13 residues. CDR1 and CDR2 (germline): ENHRY, SYGVKD. Trimming pared 3 bases from V and 8 bases from J, leaving 13 bases between. CDR3 in amino acids: CAISDRFLPEAFF. In nucleotides, the CDR3 is TGTGCCATCAGTGATCGGTTTCTTCCCGAAGCTTTCTTT.

The chain links TRBV7-9 to TRBJ1-6; no clear D gene. Germline assignment: CDR1 SEHNR and CDR2 FQNEAQ (reference sequence). The CDR3 consists of 14 residues. V was cut by 1 base and J by 12 bases, with 13 bases left in between. This CDR3 is CASSLGRGSLPLHF. The DNA of the CDR3 is TGTGCCAGCAGCTTAGGGCGCGGGAGTCTACCCCTCCACTTT.

DNA of the CDR3: TGTGCCTGGAGAGGTCGCGGGTACGAGCAGTACTTC. Encoded protein: CAWRGRGYEQYF. The V and J genes are TRBV30 and TRBJ2-7; D is possibly TRBD2 (5 bases). The germline CDR1 and CDR2 sequences are GTSNPN and SVGIG (reference sequence). The CDR3 contains 12 residues. V lost 3 bases and J 4 bases, leaving 10 bases between the germline ends.

The rearrangement links TRBV7-9 to TRBJ2-7; perhaps TRBD1 as D (5 bases). Trimming took off 1 base at V and 2 bases at J, with 9 bases between the two ends. The CDR3 spans 14 residues. Germline V gives CDR1 SEHNR, CDR2 FQNEAQ (reference sequence). CDR3 coding DNA: TGTGCCAGCAGCTTAGGTTGGGGCACCTACGAGCAGTACTTC. This translates into CASSLGWGTYEQYF.

J is TRBJ1-5 and V is TRBV2, with D uncertain. CDR3 length equals 15 residues. Trimming left V 4 bases short and J 2 bases short, with 12 bases between. Germline V lookup: CDR1 SNHLY, CDR2 FYNNEI. The CDR3 DNA sequence: TGTGCCAGCAGTGGGGTGGGAGTGGGCAATCAGCCCCAGCATTTT. Translating gives CASSGVGVGNQPQHF.

This clone was found once. The chain joins TRBV5-1 to TRBJ1-2; 7 nucleotides agree with TRBD1. Germline CDR1 reads SGHRS; CDR2 reads YFSETQ. The CDR3 is made up of 15 amino acids. Trimming at V came to 2 bases and at J to 4 bases, leaving 8 bases not matched to a gene. The CDR3: CASSLEGGLGYGYTF. The CDR3 nucleotides are TGCGCCAGCAGCTTAGAAGGGGGCCTGGGCTATGGCTACACCTTC.

The chain joins TRBV5-4 to TRBJ2-2; no definite D call. The CDR3 contains 14 residues. The germline V and J ends were trimmed by 5 bases and 1 base, with 9 bases remaining between them. CDR1 is SGHNT and CDR2 is YYREEE in the germline V gene (reference sequence). As DNA, the CDR3 is TGTGCCAGCAGAAACGGTGGGAACACCGGGGAGCTGTTTTTT. Amino acids: CASRNGGNTGELFF.

The V gene is TRBV7-9, the J gene TRBJ2-2; 9 positions match TRBD1. CDR1 and CDR2 from the germline V gene are SEHNR and FQNEAQ (reference sequence). V gave up 5 bases and J gave up 8 bases; unmatched junction bases: 15. This CDR3 has 17 residues. CDR3 region: CASSVRRDRASSGELFF. CDR3 bases: TGTGCCAGCAGCGTGAGGAGGGACAGGGCTTCCTCTGGGGAGCTGTTTTTT.

The V call is TRBV13, the J call TRBJ2-7; tentative D call: TRBD2 (5 bases). The germline V gene has CDR1 PRHDT and CDR2 FYEKMQ (reference sequence). V was pared by 2 bases and J by 3 bases, with 23 bases between. CDR3 size: 18 residues. The CDR3 coding sequence is TGTGCCAGCAGCTTAAGGTCGGGCCGGGGAGACTACCTCTACGAGCAGTACTTC. It codes for CASSLRSGRGDYLYEQYF.

This sequence joins TRBV6-1 and TRBJ1-4; 9 bases agree with TRBD1. CDR3 length: 15 amino acids. Germline CDR1 MNHNS, CDR2 SASEGT. J gave up 7 bases and V 2 bases, and 5 bases lay outside the gene matches. For the CDR3, the DNA is TGTGCCAGCAGTGAATTCCGGACAGGGGCTGAAAAACTGTTTTTT. It specifies CASSEFRTGAEKLFF.

This clone was seen a single time. The CDR3: CATHPGTATNEKLFF. The CDR3 nucleotides read TGTGCCACCCACCCCGGGACAGCAACTAATGAAAAACTGTTTTTT. V gene TRBV5-5 combines with J gene TRBJ1-4; TRBD1 matches at 7 bases. Germline V gene data show CDR1 as SGHKS and CDR2 as YYEKEE (reference sequence). J lost 0 bases, V lost 9 bases, and 8 bases had no gene match. The CDR3 has 15 amino acids.

The V call is TRBV19, the J call TRBJ1-1; 12 nucleotides line up with TRBD1. Germline CDR1 reads LNHDA; CDR2 reads SQIVND (reference sequence). This CDR3 has 15 amino acids. V lost 5 bases to trimming and J lost 9 bases; unmatched junction nucleotides: 10. This CDR3 is CASSPGGTGGRQAFF. In DNA form, the CDR3 reads TGTGCCAGTAGTCCCGGTGGGACAGGGGGCCGGCAAGCTTTCTTT.